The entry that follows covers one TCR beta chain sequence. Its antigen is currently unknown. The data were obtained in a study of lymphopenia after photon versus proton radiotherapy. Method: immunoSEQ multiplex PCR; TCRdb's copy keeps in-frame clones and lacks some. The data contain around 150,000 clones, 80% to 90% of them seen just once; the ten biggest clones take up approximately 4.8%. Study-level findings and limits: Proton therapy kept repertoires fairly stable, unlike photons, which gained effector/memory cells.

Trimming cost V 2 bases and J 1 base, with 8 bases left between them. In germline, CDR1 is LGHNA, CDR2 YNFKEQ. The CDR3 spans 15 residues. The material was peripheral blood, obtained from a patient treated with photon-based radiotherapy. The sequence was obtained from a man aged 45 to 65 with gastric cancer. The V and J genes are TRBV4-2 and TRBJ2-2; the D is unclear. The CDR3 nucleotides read TGTGCCAGCAGCCAAACCACCAAGAACACCGGGGAGCTGTTTTTT. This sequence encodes CASSQTTKNTGELFF.